What follows is one T cell receptor beta chain and its context. As yet, its antigen is unknown. The data stem from a study of response to subunit inactivated influenza vaccine. Overall study results and limits: Few new T cells, the authors suggested, are recruited by each seasonal influenza vaccination.

Via MiXCR, TCRdb re-called the RT-PCR reads, giving one row per CDR3 protein. Of 650,000 to 800,000 distinct CDR3 sequences in the sample, roughly 13% were seen once. This TCR was sampled from a middle-aged man who received an inactivated influenza vaccine. Here the sequenced sample was PBMCs from blood, taken around two weeks before vaccination.

The DNA of the CDR3 is TGTGCCAGTAGTCCGGGACAGGGAGGTAACGGGGAGCTGTTTTTT. Amino acid sequence: CASSPGQGGNGELFF. The rearrangement joins TRBV19 to TRBJ2-2; 9 bases map to TRBD1. Germline V gene sequence: CDR1 LNHDA, CDR2 SQIVND (reference sequence). V lost 5 bases to trimming and J lost 7 bases; unmatched junction nucleotides: 8. This CDR3 is 15 amino acids long.